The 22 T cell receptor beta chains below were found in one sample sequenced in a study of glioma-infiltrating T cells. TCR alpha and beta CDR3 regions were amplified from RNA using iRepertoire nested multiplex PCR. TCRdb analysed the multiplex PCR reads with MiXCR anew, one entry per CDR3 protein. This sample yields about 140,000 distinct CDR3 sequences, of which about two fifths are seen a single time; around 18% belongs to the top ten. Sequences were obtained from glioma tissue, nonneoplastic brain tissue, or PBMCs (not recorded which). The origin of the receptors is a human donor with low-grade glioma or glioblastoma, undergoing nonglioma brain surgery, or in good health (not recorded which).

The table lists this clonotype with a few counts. The CDR3: CASSQAGQNSPLHF. CDR3 nucleotides: TGCGCCAGCAGCCAGGCCGGACAGAATTCACCCCTCCACTTT. The V call is TRBV4-1, the J call TRBJ1-6; TRBD1 might be the D (6 bases). Trimming removed 3 bases from V and 7 bases from J, with 10 bases in between. This CDR3 comprises 14 residues. CDR1 is MGHRA, CDR2 YSYEKL, per germline.

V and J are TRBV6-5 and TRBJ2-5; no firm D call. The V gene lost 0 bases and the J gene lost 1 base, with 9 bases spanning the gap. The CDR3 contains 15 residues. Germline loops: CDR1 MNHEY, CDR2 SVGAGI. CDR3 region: CASSYSKLPQETQYF. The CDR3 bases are TGTGCCAGCAGTTACTCGAAACTACCCCAAGAGACCCAGTACTTC.

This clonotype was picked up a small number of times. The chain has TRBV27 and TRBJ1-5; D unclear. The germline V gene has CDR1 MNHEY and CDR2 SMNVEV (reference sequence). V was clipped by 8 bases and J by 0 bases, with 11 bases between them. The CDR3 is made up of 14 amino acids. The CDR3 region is CASGTVYSNQPQHF. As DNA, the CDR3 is TGTGCCAGCGGCACAGTCTATAGCAATCAGCCCCAGCATTTT.

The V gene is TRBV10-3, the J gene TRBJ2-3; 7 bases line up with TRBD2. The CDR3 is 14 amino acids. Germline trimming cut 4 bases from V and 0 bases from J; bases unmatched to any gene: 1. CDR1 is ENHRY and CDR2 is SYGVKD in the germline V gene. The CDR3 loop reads CAISGDYSTDTQYF. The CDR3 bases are TGTGCCATCAGTGGGGACTACAGCACAGATACGCAGTATTTT.

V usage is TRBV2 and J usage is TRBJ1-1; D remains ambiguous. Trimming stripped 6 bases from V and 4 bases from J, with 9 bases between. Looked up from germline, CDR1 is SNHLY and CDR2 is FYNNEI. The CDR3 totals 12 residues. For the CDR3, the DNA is TGTGCCAGCAGCCAGACCAGCACTGAAGCTTTCTTT. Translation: CASSQTSTEAFF. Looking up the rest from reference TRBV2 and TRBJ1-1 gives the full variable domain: EPEVTQTPSHQVTQMGQEVILRCVPISNHLYFYWYRQILGQKVEFLVSFYNNEISEKSEIFDDQFSVERPDGSNFTLKIRSTKLEDSAMYFCASSQTSTEAFFGQGTRLTVV.

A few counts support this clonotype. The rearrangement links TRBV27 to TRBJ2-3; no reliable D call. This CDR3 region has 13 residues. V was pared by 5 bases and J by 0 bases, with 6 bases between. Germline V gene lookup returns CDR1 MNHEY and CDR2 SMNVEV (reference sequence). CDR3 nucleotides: TGTGCCAGCAGTCGGACGAGCACAGATACGCAGTATTTT. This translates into CASSRTSTDTQYF.

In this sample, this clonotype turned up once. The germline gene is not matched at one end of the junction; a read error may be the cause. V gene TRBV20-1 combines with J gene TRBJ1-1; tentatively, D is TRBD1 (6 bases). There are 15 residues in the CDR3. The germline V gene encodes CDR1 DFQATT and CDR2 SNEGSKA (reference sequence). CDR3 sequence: CSARAVGGANTEASF. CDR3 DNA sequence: TGCAGTGCTAGAGCCGTAGGGGGGGCAAACACTGAAGCTTCCTTT.

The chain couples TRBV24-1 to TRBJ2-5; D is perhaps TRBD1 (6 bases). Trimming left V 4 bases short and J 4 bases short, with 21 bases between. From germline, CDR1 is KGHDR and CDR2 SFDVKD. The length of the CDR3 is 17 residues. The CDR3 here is CATSEKTGTTQRETQYF. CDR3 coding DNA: TGTGCCACCAGTGAGAAAACCGGGACAACGCAGCGAGAGACCCAGTACTTC.

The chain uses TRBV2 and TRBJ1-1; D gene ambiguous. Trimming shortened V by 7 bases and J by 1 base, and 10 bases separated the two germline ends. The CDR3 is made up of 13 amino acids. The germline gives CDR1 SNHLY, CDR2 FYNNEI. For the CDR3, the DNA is TGTGCCAGCATACGGCGGCAGAACACTGAAGCTTTCTTT. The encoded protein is CASIRRQNTEAFF. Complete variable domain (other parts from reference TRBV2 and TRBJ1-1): EPEVTQTPSHQVTQMGQEVILRCVPISNHLYFYWYRQILGQKVEFLVSFYNNEISEKSEIFDDQFSVERPDGSNFTLKIRSTKLEDSAMYFCASIRRQNTEAFFGQGTRLTVV.

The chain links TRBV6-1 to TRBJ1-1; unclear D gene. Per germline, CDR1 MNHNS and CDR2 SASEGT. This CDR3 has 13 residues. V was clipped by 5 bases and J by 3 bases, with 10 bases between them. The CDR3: CASSWDRDTEAFF. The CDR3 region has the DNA TGTGCCAGCAGTTGGGATAGGGACACTGAAGCTTTCTTT.

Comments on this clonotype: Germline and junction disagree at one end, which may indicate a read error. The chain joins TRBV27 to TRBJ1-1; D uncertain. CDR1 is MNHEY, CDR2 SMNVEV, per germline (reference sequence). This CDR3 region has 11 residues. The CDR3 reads CAGSSNTEAFF. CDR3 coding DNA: TGTGCCGGCAGTTCTAACACTGAAGCTTTCTTT.

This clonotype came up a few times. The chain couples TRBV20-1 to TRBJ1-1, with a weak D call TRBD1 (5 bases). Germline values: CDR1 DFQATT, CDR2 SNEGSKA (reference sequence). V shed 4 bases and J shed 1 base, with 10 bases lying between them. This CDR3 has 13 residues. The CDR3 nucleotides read TGCAGTGCTAAGGGACGTCGGAACACTGAAGCTTTCTTT. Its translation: CSAKGRRNTEAFF.

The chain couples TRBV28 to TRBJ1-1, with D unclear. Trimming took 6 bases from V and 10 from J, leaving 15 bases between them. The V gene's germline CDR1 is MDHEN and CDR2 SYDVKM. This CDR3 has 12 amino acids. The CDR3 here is CASRERTPTAFF. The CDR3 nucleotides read TGTGCCAGCAGAGAAAGGACGCCTACAGCTTTCTTT.

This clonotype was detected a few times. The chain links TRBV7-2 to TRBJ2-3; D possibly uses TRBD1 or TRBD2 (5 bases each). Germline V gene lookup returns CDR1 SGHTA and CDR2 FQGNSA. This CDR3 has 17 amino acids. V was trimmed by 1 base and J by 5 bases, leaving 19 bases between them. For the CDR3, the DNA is TGTGCCAGCAGCTTAGTACCCGGGGCCGCAAGTGTAGATACGCAGTATTTT. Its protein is CASSLVPGAASVDTQYF. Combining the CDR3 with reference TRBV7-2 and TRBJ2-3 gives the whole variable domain GAGVSQSPSNKVTEKGKDVELRCDPISGHTALYWYRQSLGQGLEFLIYFQGNSAPDKSGLPSDRFSAERTGGSVSTLTIQRTQQEDSAVYLCASSLVPGAASVDTQYFGPGTRLTVL.

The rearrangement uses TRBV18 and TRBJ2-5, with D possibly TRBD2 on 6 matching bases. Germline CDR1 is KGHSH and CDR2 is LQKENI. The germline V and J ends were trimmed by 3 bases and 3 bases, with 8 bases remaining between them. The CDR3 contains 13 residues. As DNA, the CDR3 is TGTGCCAGCTCACCGTGGGGGGAAGAGACCCAGTACTTC. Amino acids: CASSPWGEETQYF.

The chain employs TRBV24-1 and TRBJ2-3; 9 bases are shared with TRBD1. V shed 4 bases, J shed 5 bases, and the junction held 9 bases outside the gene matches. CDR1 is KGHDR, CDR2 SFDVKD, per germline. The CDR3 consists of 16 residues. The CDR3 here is CATSEGQGSRVDTQYF. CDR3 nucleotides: TGTGCCACCAGTGAGGGACAGGGATCAAGGGTAGATACGCAGTATTTT.

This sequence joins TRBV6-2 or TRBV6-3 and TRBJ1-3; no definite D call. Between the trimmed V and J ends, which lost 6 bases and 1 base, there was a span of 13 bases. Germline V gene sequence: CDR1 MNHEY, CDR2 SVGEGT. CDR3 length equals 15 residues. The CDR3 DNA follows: TGTGCCAGCAGCCAAGGATGGGGATCTGGAAACACCATATATTTT. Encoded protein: CASSQGWGSGNTIYF.

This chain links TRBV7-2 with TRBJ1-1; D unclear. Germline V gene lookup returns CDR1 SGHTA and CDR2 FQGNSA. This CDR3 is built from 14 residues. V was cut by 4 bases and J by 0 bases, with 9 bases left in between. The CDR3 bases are TGTGCCAGCAGCTCCCATTCGGTGAACACTGAAGCTTTCTTT. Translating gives CASSSHSVNTEAFF.

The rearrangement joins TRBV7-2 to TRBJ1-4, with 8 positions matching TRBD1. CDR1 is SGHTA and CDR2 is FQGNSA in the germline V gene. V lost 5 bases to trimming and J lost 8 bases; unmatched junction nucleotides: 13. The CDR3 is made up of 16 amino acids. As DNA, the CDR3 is TGTGCCAGCAGCCAGCAAGGGACAGGTGGATCAGAAAAACTGTTTTTT. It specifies CASSQQGTGGSEKLFF.

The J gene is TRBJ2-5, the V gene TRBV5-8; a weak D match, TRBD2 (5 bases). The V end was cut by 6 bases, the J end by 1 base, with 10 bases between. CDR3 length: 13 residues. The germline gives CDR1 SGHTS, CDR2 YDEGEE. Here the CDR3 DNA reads TGTGCCAGCAACTTAGGGAGCCAAGAGACCCAGTACTTC. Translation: CASNLGSQETQYF.

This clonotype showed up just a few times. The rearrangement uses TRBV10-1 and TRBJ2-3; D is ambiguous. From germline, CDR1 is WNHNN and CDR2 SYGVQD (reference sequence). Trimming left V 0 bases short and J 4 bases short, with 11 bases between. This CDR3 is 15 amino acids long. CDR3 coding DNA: TGCGCCAGCAGTGAGTCGGAGACATTCTCAGATACGCAGTATTTT. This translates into CASSESETFSDTQYF.

In nucleotides, the CDR3 is TGTGCCAGCAGCTTATTGTTTGCGGGAGTGAATGAGCAGTTCTTC. It codes for CASSLLFAGVNEQFF. The chain combines TRBV7-6 with TRBJ2-1; TRBD2 aligns across 7 bases. The germline gives CDR1 SGHVS, CDR2 FNYEAQ. The CDR3 length is 15 residues. The trim removed 2 bases at V and 7 bases at J, leaving 8 bases unmatched.